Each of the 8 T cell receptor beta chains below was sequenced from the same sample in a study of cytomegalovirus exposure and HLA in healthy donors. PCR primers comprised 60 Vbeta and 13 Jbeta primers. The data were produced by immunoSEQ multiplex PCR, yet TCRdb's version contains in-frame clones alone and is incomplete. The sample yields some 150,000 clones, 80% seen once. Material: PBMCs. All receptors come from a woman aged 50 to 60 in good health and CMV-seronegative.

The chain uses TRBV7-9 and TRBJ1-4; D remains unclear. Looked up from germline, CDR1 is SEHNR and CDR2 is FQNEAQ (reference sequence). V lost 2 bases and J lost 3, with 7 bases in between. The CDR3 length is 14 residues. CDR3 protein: CASSLSGSNEKLFF. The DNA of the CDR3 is TGTGCCAGCAGCTTATCGGGGTCTAATGAAAAACTGTTTTTT.

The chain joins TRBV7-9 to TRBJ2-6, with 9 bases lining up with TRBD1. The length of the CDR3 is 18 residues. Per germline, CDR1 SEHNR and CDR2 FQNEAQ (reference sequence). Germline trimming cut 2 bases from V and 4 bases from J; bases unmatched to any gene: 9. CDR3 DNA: TGTGCCAGCAGCTTATTGACAGGGGGAGGGTCCGGGGCCAACGTCCTGACTTTC. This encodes CASSLLTGGGSGANVLTF.

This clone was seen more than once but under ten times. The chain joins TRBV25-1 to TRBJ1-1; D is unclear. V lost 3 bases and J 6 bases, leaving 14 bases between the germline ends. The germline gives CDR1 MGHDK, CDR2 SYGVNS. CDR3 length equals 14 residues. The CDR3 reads CASSDYVNLAEAFF. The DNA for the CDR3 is TGTGCCAGCAGTGACTACGTAAACTTAGCTGAAGCTTTCTTT.

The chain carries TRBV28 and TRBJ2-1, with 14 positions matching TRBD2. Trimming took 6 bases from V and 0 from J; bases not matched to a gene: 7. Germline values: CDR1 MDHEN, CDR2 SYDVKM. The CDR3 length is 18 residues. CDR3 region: CASRGTSGSYSSYNEQFF. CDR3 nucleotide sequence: TGTGCCAGCAGAGGGACTAGCGGGAGTTATAGCTCCTACAATGAGCAGTTCTTC.

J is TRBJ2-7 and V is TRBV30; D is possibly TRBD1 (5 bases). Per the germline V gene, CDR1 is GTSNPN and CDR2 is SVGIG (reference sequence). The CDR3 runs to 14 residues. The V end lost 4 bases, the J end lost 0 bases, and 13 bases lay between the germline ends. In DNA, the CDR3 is TGTGCCTGGAACAAAGGGGCAAGCTCCTACGAGCAGTACTTC. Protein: CAWNKGASSYEQYF.

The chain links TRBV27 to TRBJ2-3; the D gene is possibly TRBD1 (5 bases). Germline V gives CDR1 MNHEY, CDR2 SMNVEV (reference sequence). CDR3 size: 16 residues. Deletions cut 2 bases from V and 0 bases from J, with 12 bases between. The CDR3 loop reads CASSLGYGASTDTQYF. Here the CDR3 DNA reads TGTGCCAGCAGTTTAGGATATGGGGCCAGCACAGATACGCAGTATTTT.

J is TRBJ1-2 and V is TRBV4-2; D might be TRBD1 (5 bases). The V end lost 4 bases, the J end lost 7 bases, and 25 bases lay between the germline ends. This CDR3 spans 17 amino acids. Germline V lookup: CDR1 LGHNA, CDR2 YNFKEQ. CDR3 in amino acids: CASSRRFSDSGGGGYTF. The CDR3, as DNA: TGTGCCAGCAGCCGCCGGTTCTCAGATTCGGGGGGGGGTGGCTACACCTTC.

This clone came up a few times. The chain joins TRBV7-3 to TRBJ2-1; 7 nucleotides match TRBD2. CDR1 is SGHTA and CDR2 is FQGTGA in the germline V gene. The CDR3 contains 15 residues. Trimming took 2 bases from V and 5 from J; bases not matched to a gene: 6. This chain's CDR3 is CASSLPSLADNEQFF. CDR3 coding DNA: TGTGCCAGCAGCTTACCAAGTCTAGCGGACAATGAGCAGTTCTTC.